These 32 T cell receptor beta chains share one sample of origin, sequenced in a study of cytomegalovirus exposure and HLA in healthy donors. It was with 60 Vbeta and 13 Jbeta primers that the PCR ran. Profiling relied on immunoSEQ multiplex PCR, and the TCRdb table lists in-frame clones only, not all of them. The sample holds around 150,000 clones; approximately 70% are singletons and the top ten take around 7%. Sequencing was carried out using PBMCs. The receptors here all came from a man aged 40-55 years in good health and CMV-seropositive.

This chain connects TRBV6-5 to TRBJ2-2, with a tentative D call TRBD1 (6 bases). The ends were cut back, 6 bases at V and 0 bases at J, with 8 bases in the middle. The CDR3 is 14 residues long. CDR1 MNHEY and CDR2 SVGAGI come from the germline V gene. This CDR3 is CASSRTANTGELFF. In DNA, the CDR3 is TGTGCCAGCAGCCGGACAGCGAACACCGGGGAGCTGTTTTTT.

This clone was picked up a small number of times. The chain carries TRBV7-2 and TRBJ2-3; no clear D gene. Trimming removed 1 base from V and 0 bases from J, with 5 bases in between. The length of the CDR3 is 14 residues. In germline, CDR1 is SGHTA, CDR2 FQGNSA. Here the CDR3 DNA reads TGTGCCAGCAGCTTAGTCCGGAGCACAGATACGCAGTATTTT. Its translation: CASSLVRSTDTQYF.

This clone was counted a few times. The chain combines TRBV11-2 with TRBJ1-3; 7 bases agree with TRBD1. There are 16 residues in the CDR3. After removal of 5 bases from V and 2 bases from J, the junction contained 9 bases not matched to a gene. Germline V gene lookup returns CDR1 SGHAT and CDR2 FQNNGV. CDR3 protein: CASSTLQGTTGNTIYF. CDR3 bases: TGTGCCAGCAGCACACTACAGGGGACGACTGGAAACACCATATATTTT.

V is TRBV10-3 and J is TRBJ1-5; no reliable D call. V was shortened by 4 bases and J by 0 bases, with 4 bases between the two germline ends. Germline CDR1 ENHRY, CDR2 SYGVKD. The CDR3 has 13 residues. CDR3 loop: CAISGVSNQPQHF. In DNA, the CDR3 is TGTGCCATCAGTGGCGTTAGCAATCAGCCCCAGCATTTT.

The V gene is TRBV5-1, the J gene TRBJ2-5, with 13 bases aligning to TRBD2. The CDR3 spans 18 residues. J lost 7 bases, V lost 4 bases, and 16 bases had no gene match. CDR1 is SGHRS and CDR2 is YFSETQ in the germline V gene. The DNA for the CDR3 is TGCGCCAGCAGCCATGGACTAGCGGGGGCCAAATCCTATCCGACCCAGTACTTC. Amino acid sequence: CASSHGLAGAKSYPTQYF.

In this sample, this clone turned up a few times. The chain combines TRBV19 with TRBJ2-3, with 12 positions matching TRBD1. CDR3 length: 15 residues. V shed 6 bases and J 4 bases; nucleotides not matched to a gene: 5. Germline values: CDR1 LNHDA, CDR2 SQIVND (reference sequence). The CDR3 spells CASSLGQGASDTQYF. For the CDR3, the DNA is TGTGCCAGTAGCTTGGGACAGGGGGCATCAGATACGCAGTATTTT.

Concerning this clone: The junction and the germline gene differ at one end; a read error may be behind it. The chain combines TRBV7-7 with TRBJ2-2; TRBD2 matches at 15 bases. The CDR3 runs 20 residues. The germline CDR1 and CDR2 sequences are SSHAT and FNYEAQ (reference sequence). Written as DNA, the CDR3 is TGTGCTAGCAGCTTCCTCCCGGGACTAGCGGGGGGTACGAACACCGGGGAGCTGTTTTTT. This sequence encodes CASSFLPGLAGGTNTGELFF.

This clone appeared a few times. The rearrangement joins TRBV19 to TRBJ2-6; possible D gene TRBD1, 6 bases. Germline V gives CDR1 LNHDA, CDR2 SQIVND (reference sequence). This CDR3 spans 15 amino acids. The V end lost 5 bases, the J end lost 2 bases, and 10 bases lay between the germline ends. CDR3 region: CASSDRTAGANVLTF. The CDR3 DNA sequence: TGTGCCAGTAGTGATCGGACAGCTGGGGCCAACGTCCTGACTTTC.

The CDR3 sequence is CASSPGVQETQYF. As DNA, the CDR3 is TGTGCCAGCAGCCCAGGGGTGCAAGAGACCCAGTACTTC. V is TRBV9 and J is TRBJ2-5; the D gene is possibly TRBD1 (6 bases). CDR3 length: 13 amino acids. The V and J ends lost 4 bases and 2 bases respectively, with 9 bases between them. Germline V lookup: CDR1 SGDLS, CDR2 YYNGEE.

CDR3 in DNA: TGTGCCAGCAGCTTAGACAGATCCTACGAGCAGTACTTC. It translates to CASSLDRSYEQYF. V usage is TRBV7-2 and J usage is TRBJ2-7; D remains unclear. This CDR3 is built from 13 residues. CDR1 and CDR2 from the germline V gene are SGHTA and FQGNSA. The V and J ends lost 1 base and 1 base respectively, with 5 bases between them. The variable domain in full, with the rest retrieved from reference TRBV7-2 and TRBJ2-7, is GAGVSQSPSNKVTEKGKDVELRCDPISGHTALYWYRQSLGQGLEFLIYFQGNSAPDKSGLPSDRFSAERTGGSVSTLTIQRTQQEDSAVYLCASSLDRSYEQYFGPGTRLTVT.

The chain couples TRBV5-1 to TRBJ1-1, with TRBD1 as a possible D gene (6 bases). The V end was cut by 0 bases, the J end by 3 bases, with 27 bases between. CDR1 and CDR2 from the germline V gene are SGHRS and YFSETQ. This CDR3 region has 20 residues. The DNA for the CDR3 is TGCGCCAGCAGCTTGGCACCGGGACAAGCCAGATTTATGAAGGACACTGAAGCTTTCTTT. Residues: CASSLAPGQARFMKDTEAFF.

This chain connects TRBV7-2 to TRBJ2-3; no clear D. Germline lookup yields CDR1 SGHTA and CDR2 FQGNSA. The CDR3 is 14 amino acids. V was cut by 0 bases and J by 0 bases, with 4 bases left in between. The CDR3, as DNA: TGTGCCAGCAGCTTAGCTCCTAGCACAGATACGCAGTATTTT. Translating it yields CASSLAPSTDTQYF.

Of note for this clone: The junction does not match germline at one end; this may be a read error. The CDR3 DNA reads as TGTGCCAGCAGCTTGGCCGGGTGGGGGCCTAGCACAGATACACAGTATTTT. This gives the protein CASSLAGWGPSTDTQYF. The J gene is TRBJ2-3, the V gene TRBV5-6; a possible D gene is TRBD1 (6 bases). CDR1 and CDR2 from the germline V gene are SGHDT and YYEEEE. There are 17 residues in the CDR3.

This sequence joins TRBV2 and TRBJ1-2; D gene ambiguous. Germline values: CDR1 SNHLY, CDR2 FYNNEI. This CDR3 comprises 14 residues. V lost 6 bases and J lost 1, with 12 bases in between. This CDR3 is CASRLQKLNYGYTF. CDR3 nucleotide sequence: TGTGCCAGCAGGCTCCAAAAACTTAACTATGGCTACACCTTC.

This chain joins TRBV5-1 and TRBJ1-1; D gene ambiguous. This CDR3 spans 17 amino acids. Looked up from germline, CDR1 is SGHRS and CDR2 is YFSETQ. The ends were cut back, 4 bases at V and 1 base at J, with 20 bases in the middle. The CDR3: CASSPGGVPRANTEAFF. The CDR3 DNA reads as TGCGCCAGCAGCCCGGGCGGGGTCCCAAGGGCGAACACTGAAGCTTTCTTT.

The rearrangement joins TRBV27 to TRBJ2-3; D is possibly TRBD2 (6 bases). Germline V gives CDR1 MNHEY, CDR2 SMNVEV (reference sequence). V dropped 2 bases and J dropped 0 bases, with 9 bases sitting between them. This CDR3 has 15 amino acids. CDR3 DNA: TGTGCCAGCAGTTTAGAGGGGACTAGCACAGATACGCAGTATTTT. It translates to CASSLEGTSTDTQYF.

This clone has a handful of counts. The chain links TRBV19 to TRBJ2-3; TRBD2 matches 8 bases. This CDR3 spans 13 amino acids. The ends lost 8 bases at V and 0 bases at J; junction bases unmatched: 1. Looked up from germline, CDR1 is LNHDA and CDR2 is SQIVND (reference sequence). The CDR3 nucleotides are TGTGCCAGTCAGCGGGGGAGCACAGATACGCAGTATTTT. This codes for CASQRGSTDTQYF. The whole variable domain, filled in from reference TRBV19 and TRBJ2-3, reads DGGITQSPKYLFRKEGQNVTLSCEQNLNHDAMYWYRQDPGQGLRLIYYSQIVNDFQKGDIAEGYSVSREKKESFPLTVTSAQKNPTAFYLCASQRGSTDTQYFGPGTRLTVL.

The chain uses TRBV6-1 and TRBJ1-1; perhaps TRBD1 as D (5 bases). The CDR3 loop spans 13 amino acids. CDR1 MNHNS and CDR2 SASEGT come from the germline V gene. Trimming removed 7 bases at V and 3 bases at J, with 12 bases between. For the CDR3, the DNA is TGTGCCAGCAACCCCCGGGGGGACACTGAAGCTTTCTTT. It yields the protein CASNPRGDTEAFF.

In regard to this clone: Different DNA sequences within this sample yield the same CDR3. The rearrangement links TRBV6-1 to TRBJ1-5; D unresolved. Germline CDR1 reads MNHNS; CDR2 reads SASEGT. This CDR3 region has 14 residues. Deletions cut 2 bases from V and 1 base from J, with 6 bases between. As DNA, the CDR3 is TGTGCCAGCAGTGAAAGGAGCAGCAATCAGCCCCAGCATTTT. Protein: CASSERSSNQPQHF.

The chain joins TRBV7-9 to TRBJ1-4; 8 bases map to TRBD1. CDR3 length: 14 amino acids. The V gene end was trimmed by 7 bases and the J gene end by 5 bases; junction bases not matched to a gene: 6. CDR1 and CDR2 from the germline V gene are SEHNR and FQNEAQ (reference sequence). CDR3: CASTPDRVNEKLFF. The DNA for the CDR3 is TGTGCCAGCACCCCGGACAGGGTGAATGAAAAACTGTTTTTT.

The gene calls are TRBV14 and TRBJ1-1; TRBD1 aligns across 7 bases. CDR1 and CDR2 from the germline V gene are SGHDN and FVKESK. V dropped 3 bases and J dropped 5; count of bases not matched to a gene: 9. This CDR3 spans 15 amino acids. DNA for the CDR3: TGTGCCAGCAGCCACTACGACAGGGTGTTTACTGAAGCTTTCTTT. Translated: CASSHYDRVFTEAFF.

For this clone: One end of the junction is discordant with germline, which a read error may explain. This rearrangement joins TRBV14 to TRBJ1-4; weak D call: TRBD1 (5 bases). The germline CDR1 and CDR2 sequences are SGHDN and FVKESK. This CDR3 has 16 residues. CDR3 nucleotides: TGTGCCAGCAGCCAAGGGGTCGCAGGGCGGGATGAAAAACTATTTTTT. Translating gives CASSQGVAGRDEKLFF.

The rearrangement uses TRBV7-9 and TRBJ2-5; D not resolved. V was cut by 0 bases and J by 5 bases, with 4 bases left in between. The CDR3 has 12 amino acids. Germline values: CDR1 SEHNR, CDR2 FQNEAQ (reference sequence). CDR3 amino acids: CASSLARETQYF. CDR3 in DNA: TGTGCCAGCAGCTTAGCTCGGGAGACCCAGTACTTC.

The V and J genes are TRBV7-2 and TRBJ2-1, with 10 bases fitting TRBD2. V lost 5 bases, J lost 3 bases, and 4 bases stayed unmatched. The CDR3 extends over 15 amino acids. CDR1 and CDR2 (germline): SGHTA, FQGNSA. For the CDR3, the DNA is TGTGCCAGCAGCGGGAGCGGGGGGGACTACAATGAGCAGTTCTTC. As protein: CASSGSGGDYNEQFF.

The rearrangement joins TRBV18 to TRBJ2-5; tentative D call: TRBD2 (6 bases). V lost 2 bases to trimming and J lost 4 bases, with 14 bases between them. Germline lookup yields CDR1 KGHSH and CDR2 LQKENI. This CDR3 contains 15 residues. CDR3 residues: CASSPVMEGRETQYF. The CDR3 DNA reads as TGTGCCAGCTCACCAGTGATGGAGGGGCGAGAGACCCAGTACTTC.

The rearrangement joins TRBV5-1 to TRBJ2-2; 7 nucleotides align to TRBD2. The V gene's germline CDR1 is SGHRS and CDR2 YFSETQ. The V gene end was trimmed by 3 bases and the J gene end by 0 bases; junction bases not matched to a gene: 5. This CDR3 is built from 16 residues. The CDR3 nucleotides are TGCGCCAGCAGCTCAGCGGGACGGGCGAACACCGGGGAGCTGTTTTTT. It translates to CASSSAGRANTGELFF.

The chain recombines TRBV5-4 with TRBJ1-1; TRBD1 matches 9 bases. CDR1 and CDR2 from the germline V gene are SGHNT and YYREEE (reference sequence). With V trimmed by 4 bases and J by 7 bases, 14 bases remained unmatched. This CDR3 is built from 16 residues. DNA for the CDR3: TGTGCCAGCAGCCCGGAGACAGGGGGTTCTCTATATGAAGCTTTCTTT. It codes for CASSPETGGSLYEAFF.

V and J are TRBV9 and TRBJ1-2; tentative D call: TRBD1 (6 bases). Germline loops: CDR1 SGDLS, CDR2 YYNGEE. V was shortened by 4 bases and J by 4 bases, with 14 bases between the two germline ends. CDR3 size: 14 residues. This chain's CDR3 is CASSTGQLSYGYTF. Written as DNA, the CDR3 is TGTGCCAGCAGCACAGGACAGCTCAGCTATGGCTACACCTTC.

J is TRBJ1-3 and V is TRBV9; 10 bases line up with TRBD1. Germline V CDR1 and CDR2: SGDLS, YYNGEE. The CDR3 totals 16 residues. The V and J ends lost 1 base and 4 bases, in that order; junction bases with no gene match: 5. The CDR3 DNA reads as TGTGCCAGCAGCGTACAGGGACAGGGGAACGGAAACACCATATATTTT. Amino acids: CASSVQGQGNGNTIYF.

The CDR3 spells CASSPPGTPSYEQYF. Written as DNA, the CDR3 is TGTGCCAGCAGCCCCCCCGGGACACCCTCCTACGAGCAGTACTTC. The chain uses TRBV5-4 and TRBJ2-7, with D possibly being TRBD1 (6 bases). Germline loops: CDR1 SGHNT, CDR2 YYREEE (reference sequence). The CDR3 is 15 residues long. Trimming took 4 bases from V and 0 from J, leaving 14 bases between them.

Remarks on this clone: Sequence at one end of the junction differs from germline and may be a read error. This sequence joins TRBV7-7 and TRBJ2-1; perhaps TRBD1 as D (6 bases). The CDR3 is 14 residues long. Germline V gene lookup returns CDR1 SSHAT and CDR2 FNYEAQ (reference sequence). The CDR3 here is CASSLDFVGGEQFF. The DNA of the CDR3 is TGTGCTAGCAGCTTGGACTTCGTAGGGGGTGAGCAGTTCTTC.

This clone was found a few times. The chain links TRBV5-6 to TRBJ1-2, with 7 bases that match TRBD1. The CDR3 totals 15 residues. Trimming at V came to 2 bases and at J to 2 bases, leaving 6 bases not matched to a gene. The germline V gene encodes CDR1 SGHDT and CDR2 YYEEEE. The CDR3 here is CASSLGPDRNYGYTF. DNA for the CDR3: TGTGCCAGCAGCTTAGGTCCGGACAGGAACTATGGCTACACCTTC. Combining the CDR3 with reference TRBV5-6 and TRBJ1-2 gives the whole variable domain DAGVTQSPTHLIKTRGQQVTLRCSPKSGHDTVSWYQQALGQGPQFIFQYYEEEERQRGNFPDRFSGHQFPNYSSELNVNALLLGDSALYLCASSLGPDRNYGYTFGSGTRLTVV.